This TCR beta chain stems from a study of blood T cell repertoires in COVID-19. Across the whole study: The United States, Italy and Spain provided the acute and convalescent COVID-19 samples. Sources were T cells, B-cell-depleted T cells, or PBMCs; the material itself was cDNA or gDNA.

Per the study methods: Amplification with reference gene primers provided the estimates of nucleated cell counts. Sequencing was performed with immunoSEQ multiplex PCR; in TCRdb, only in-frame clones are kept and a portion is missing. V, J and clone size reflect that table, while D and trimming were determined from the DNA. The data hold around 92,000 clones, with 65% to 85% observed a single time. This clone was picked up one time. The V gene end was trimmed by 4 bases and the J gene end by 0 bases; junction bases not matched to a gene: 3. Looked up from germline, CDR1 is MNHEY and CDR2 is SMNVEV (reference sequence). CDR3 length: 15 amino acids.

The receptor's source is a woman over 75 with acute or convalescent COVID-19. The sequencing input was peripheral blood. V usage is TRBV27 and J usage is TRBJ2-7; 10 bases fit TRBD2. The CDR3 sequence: CASSWLAGASYEQYF. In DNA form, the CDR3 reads TGTGCCAGCAGTTGGCTAGCGGGAGCCTCCTACGAGCAGTACTTC.